The 25 T cell receptor beta chains presented below share a single source sample, sequenced in a study of response to subunit inactivated influenza vaccine. TCRdb analysed the RT-PCR reads with MiXCR anew, one entry per CDR3 protein. This sample carries 500,000 to 650,000 distinct CDR3 sequences, approximately 7.1% of them seen once, and the ten largest clones take 13%. Sequencing was performed on PBMCs from blood, taken around 25 months after vaccination. The receptor set was obtained from a man aged 45 to 75 who received an inactivated influenza vaccine.

This chain uses TRBV7-2 with TRBJ2-5, with 7 bases aligning to TRBD1. V was pared by 6 bases and J by 2 bases, with 12 bases of the junction left unmatched. Per the germline V gene, CDR1 is SGHTA and CDR2 is FQGNSA. There are 16 residues in the CDR3. DNA of the CDR3: TGTGCCAGCAGTAGAAACAGGGGTGGAGTTCAAGAGACCCAGTACTTC. It encodes CASSRNRGGVQETQYF.

There are many counts of this clonotype. V and J are TRBV5-1 and TRBJ2-3, with D unclear. Germline V gene lookup returns CDR1 SGHRS and CDR2 YFSETQ. Trimming stripped 1 base from V and 0 bases from J, with 15 bases between. The CDR3 consists of 17 residues. The CDR3 DNA follows: TGCGCCAGCAGCTTGCGCGCCACGAGCGCCAGCACAGATACGCAGTATTTT. Amino acid sequence: CASSLRATSASTDTQYF.

This clonotype was observed a single time. A much larger clone differs by one base, so this may be a read error. The rearrangement links TRBV11-2 to TRBJ2-7; TRBD2 matches at 11 bases. Trimming cost V 8 bases and J 5 bases; bases outside gene matches: 8. Per germline, CDR1 SGHAT and CDR2 FQNNGV. The CDR3 has 14 residues. Here the CDR3 reads CASAHSGRANEQYF. As DNA, the CDR3 is TGTGCCAGCGCCCATAGCGGGAGGGCGAACGAGCAGTACTTC.

The chain has TRBV5-1 and TRBJ1-2; D not resolved. The ends were cut back, 5 bases at V and 0 bases at J, with 5 bases in the middle. The CDR3 loop spans 12 amino acids. Germline CDR1 SGHRS, CDR2 YFSETQ. The CDR3 DNA is TGCGCCAGCAGTACCACTAACTATGGCTACACCTTC. Amino acid sequence: CASSTTNYGYTF.

About this clonotype itself: A read error may be the cause here, since a much bigger clone is one base away. The chain uses TRBV27 and TRBJ2-5, with D unresolved. This CDR3 contains 14 residues. Germline V CDR1 and CDR2: MNHEY, SMNVEV (reference sequence). V gave up 4 bases and J gave up 2 bases, with 11 bases separating them. The CDR3 nucleotides read TGTGCCAGCAGTTCGGTACAGAATCAAGAGACCCAGTACTTC. As protein: CASSSVQNQETQYF.

This clonotype was seen ten or more times. V gene TRBV7-2 combines with J gene TRBJ2-7, with TRBD1 matching 9 bases. CDR3 length equals 15 residues. Germline V CDR1 and CDR2: SGHTA, FQGNSA. V was clipped by 4 bases and J by 6 bases; unmatched bases: 10. The CDR3, as DNA: TGTGCCAGCAGCTCCGCCGGGACAGGGAGGGTCGAGCAGTACTTC. Residues: CASSSAGTGRVEQYF. Based on the CDR3 plus reference TRBV7-2 and TRBJ2-7, the full variable domain is GAGVSQSPSNKVTEKGKDVELRCDPISGHTALYWYRQSLGQGLEFLIYFQGNSAPDKSGLPSDRFSAERTGGSVSTLTIQRTQQEDSAVYLCASSSAGTGRVEQYFGPGTRLTVT.

This clonotype was seen a few times. The chain is built from TRBV27 and TRBJ2-3, with 9 bases aligning to TRBD2. The germline gives CDR1 MNHEY, CDR2 SMNVEV (reference sequence). J was trimmed by 0 bases and V by 4 bases; bases with no gene match: 5. CDR3 length equals 16 residues. Here the CDR3 reads CASSSLSGGSTDTQYF. For the CDR3, the DNA is TGTGCCAGCAGTTCGCTTAGCGGGGGTAGCACAGATACGCAGTATTTT.

This clonotype was recorded a few times. The genes are TRBV5-1 and TRBJ1-2; maybe TRBD1 (6 bases). The germline V and J ends were trimmed by 0 bases and 3 bases, with 9 bases remaining between them. This CDR3 has 14 residues. Germline V gene data show CDR1 as SGHRS and CDR2 as YFSETQ. CDR3 region: CASSLAAGDYGYTF. The CDR3 DNA is TGCGCCAGCAGCTTGGCCGCAGGGGACTATGGCTACACCTTC.

In this sample, this clonotype turned up many times. CDR3 nucleotide sequence: TGTGCCTGGAGTACGCAGGGCGATCAGCCCCAGCATTTT. Its protein is CAWSTQGDQPQHF. The V and J genes are TRBV30 and TRBJ1-5, with D tentatively TRBD1 (5 bases). Trimming removed 2 bases at V and 5 bases at J, with 10 bases between. The CDR3 is 13 residues long. In germline, CDR1 is GTSNPN, CDR2 SVGIG (reference sequence).

Remarks on this clonotype: A much larger clone lies a single base off, so this may be a read error. This chain connects TRBV13 to TRBJ1-2; D is ambiguous. The CDR3 extends over 12 amino acids. Looked up from germline, CDR1 is PRHDT and CDR2 is FYEKMQ (reference sequence). The ends were cut back, 2 bases at V and 6 bases at J, with 7 bases in the middle. The CDR3 spells CASSLNSDGYTF. The CDR3 DNA reads as TGTGCCAGCAGCTTAAACAGCGATGGCTACACCTTC.

J is TRBJ1-1 and V is TRBV20-1, with 7 bases aligning to TRBD1. Germline V CDR1 and CDR2: DFQATT, SNEGSKA (reference sequence). V shed 6 bases and J 7 bases; nucleotides not matched to a gene: 11. This CDR3 comprises 13 residues. CDR3 residues: CSAAGGTSDEAFF. The CDR3 DNA sequence: TGCAGTGCAGCAGGGGGGACCTCCGATGAAGCTTTCTTT.

This clonotype was picked up a small number of times. CDR3 amino acids: CASYSGHSYEQYF. In DNA form, the CDR3 reads TGTGCCAGCTATAGCGGGCACTCCTACGAGCAGTACTTC. V and J are TRBV27 and TRBJ2-7; TRBD2 aligns across 7 bases. Germline CDR1 is MNHEY and CDR2 is SMNVEV (reference sequence). Losses at the gene ends were 8 bases for V and 0 bases for J; bases not matched to a gene: 4. The CDR3 contains 13 residues.

J is TRBJ2-1 and V is TRBV7-2; the D gene is possibly TRBD2 (7 bases). CDR3 length: 15 amino acids. V was trimmed by 2 bases and J by 1 base, leaving 9 bases between them. Germline loops: CDR1 SGHTA, CDR2 FQGNSA. The CDR3 DNA sequence: TGTGCCAGCAGCTTACGGGGGGCGTCCTACAATGAGCAGTTCTTC. It translates to CASSLRGASYNEQFF.

The rearrangement joins TRBV12-3 or TRBV12-4 to TRBJ1-5, with 8 bases matching TRBD1. V lost 6 bases and J lost 2; bases outside the gene matches: 6. The CDR3 consists of 15 residues. CDR3 bases: TGTGCCAGCAGGCAGGACAGGGCCGGCAATCAGCCCCAGCATTTT. This translates into CASRQDRAGNQPQHF.

This clonotype has a handful of counts. V gene TRBV7-9 combines with J gene TRBJ2-1; D is undetermined. V shed 5 bases and J shed 8 bases, with 10 bases lying between them. The germline CDR1 and CDR2 sequences are SEHNR and FQNEAQ (reference sequence). CDR3 length equals 12 residues. CDR3 DNA sequence: TGTGCCAGCAGCCCCGCTTTTGATGAGCAGTTCTTC. Encoded protein: CASSPAFDEQFF.

This clonotype was seen at least ten times. J is TRBJ2-5 and V is TRBV29-1, with D possibly matching TRBD2 (6 bases). The CDR3 length is 14 residues. With 5 bases removed from V and 1 base from J, the gap between germline ends came to 14 bases. Germline CDR1 reads SQVTM; CDR2 reads ANQGSEA. The CDR3 DNA follows: TGCAGCGTTACCTATAGACTAGTCCAAGAGACCCAGTACTTC. It codes for CSVTYRLVQETQYF.

This clonotype was counted only a few times. In nucleotides, the CDR3 is TGTGCCAGCAGTTATCTCACTGGGGGGATTGGGACCTACGAGCAGTACTTC. This sequence encodes CASSYLTGGIGTYEQYF. This chain connects TRBV6-5 to TRBJ2-7; perhaps TRBD2 as D (6 bases). The CDR3 runs 17 residues. Germline V gives CDR1 MNHEY, CDR2 SVGAGI. Trimming took 3 bases from V and 2 from J, leaving 20 bases between them.

This clonotype has just a few counts. The V and J genes are TRBV20-1 and TRBJ1-1; 11 bases are a match to TRBD1. The CDR3 has 16 amino acids. Germline loops: CDR1 DFQATT, CDR2 SNEGSKA (reference sequence). The V and J ends lost 3 bases and 3 bases, in that order; junction bases with no gene match: 9. CDR3 residues: CSASSRPGQGDTEAFF. In DNA form, the CDR3 reads TGCAGTGCTAGTTCTAGACCGGGACAGGGGGACACTGAAGCTTTCTTT.

This clonotype appeared many times. This chain uses TRBV20-1 with TRBJ2-1; TRBD2 matches at 8 bases. The CDR3 consists of 14 residues. V dropped 5 bases and J dropped 6; count of bases not matched to a gene: 9. The germline V gene has CDR1 DFQATT and CDR2 SNEGSKA (reference sequence). CDR3: CSAEIAGSGNEQFF. Written as DNA, the CDR3 is TGCAGTGCTGAAATAGCGGGAAGCGGCAATGAGCAGTTCTTC.

On this clonotype itself: This may be a read error: a much more frequent sequence differs by one nucleotide. The CDR3 carries no conserved terminal phenylalanine or tryptophan, so it likely arises from a read error. CDR3 sequence reads: CSVERETGEQYS. CDR3 nucleotides: TGCAGCGTTGAGCGGGAGACGGGCGAGCAGTACTCC. The rearrangement uses TRBV29-1 and TRBJ2-7; 7 nucleotides align to TRBD2. Germline V gives CDR1 SQVTM, CDR2 ANQGSEA. V trimming: 3 bases; J trimming: 6 bases; junction bases outside the gene matches: 5. The CDR3 sequence is 12 residues long.

The J gene is TRBJ2-1, the V gene TRBV11-1; TRBD1 matches 9 bases. The germline gives CDR1 SGHAT, CDR2 FQDESV (reference sequence). The trim removed 5 bases at V and 4 bases at J, leaving 9 bases unmatched. The CDR3 loop spans 16 amino acids. CDR3 protein: CASSTDAQGAYNEQFF. DNA of the CDR3: TGTGCCAGCAGCACTGATGCACAGGGGGCGTACAATGAGCAGTTCTTC. The full variable domain, completed using reference TRBV11-1 and TRBJ2-1, is EAEVAQSPRYKITEKSQAVAFWCDPISGHATLYWYRQILGQGPELLVQFQDESVVDDSQLPKDRFSAERLKGVDSTLKIQPAELGDSAMYLCASSTDAQGAYNEQFFGPGTRLTVL.

The V call is TRBV11-3, the J call TRBJ2-1, with D possibly being TRBD1 (8 bases). V was trimmed by 6 bases and J by 3 bases, leaving 21 bases between them. The CDR3 is 17 amino acids. Germline CDR1 and CDR2: SGHNT and YENEEA. CDR3 nucleotides: TGTGCCAGCAGTTCAGGGGGCGGGAGAGGTAACTACAATGAGCAGTTCTTC. Translated: CASSSGGGRGNYNEQFF.

The gene calls are TRBV5-6 and TRBJ1-2, with D possibly matching TRBD1 (5 bases). The germline gives CDR1 SGHDT, CDR2 YYEEEE. V was cut by 7 bases and J by 5 bases, with 21 bases left in between. This CDR3 is built from 15 residues. CDR3 residues: CASRSEGRILYGYTF. CDR3 nucleotide sequence: TGTGCCAGCCGCTCGGAGGGACGGATTTTGTATGGCTACACCTTC.

This clonotype came up a few times. Mismatch with germline at one junction end may stem from a read error. The V and J genes are TRBV7-2 and TRBJ2-3; D remains unclear. CDR1 is SGHTA, CDR2 FQGNSA, per germline. The CDR3 is made up of 11 amino acids. The CDR3 is CASTPSVELNF. The CDR3 DNA is TGTGCCAGCACCCCCTCTGTCGAGTTGAATTTT.

This clonotype was detected many times. This rearrangement joins TRBV10-3 to TRBJ2-1, with D tentatively TRBD2 (5 bases). Trimming removed 6 bases from V and 4 bases from J, with 10 bases in between. The germline gives CDR1 ENHRY, CDR2 SYGVKD. CDR3 length: 13 residues. The CDR3 nucleotides read TGTGCCATCAGAGGACGGGAATACAATGAGCAGTTCTTC. It specifies CAIRGREYNEQFF.